Here is one T cell receptor (beta chain) with its context. Its antigen remains undetermined. No base quality values were provided; no much bigger clone lies one nucleotide off. The CDR3 starts with the cysteine, ends with the phenylalanine, and has 18 residues. Only the CDR3 portion is preserved as DNA: 54 bases, with reading frame beginning at the first base. V trim: 5 bases; J trim: 0 bases; unmatched bases: 15. The germline V gene specifies SQVTM as CDR1 and ANQGSEA as CDR2. The data belong to a study of blood T cell repertoires in COVID-19 (dated by TCRdb to 2020 to 2021). As for the study more broadly: Samples from collaborators originated in the United States, Italy and Spain and spanned both the acute and convalescent phases of COVID-19. The material from the prospective study consisted of cDNA or gDNA derived from T cells, B-cell-depleted T cells, or PBMCs. Deeply sampled blood TCRbeta repertoires from subjects exposed to, actively infected with, or recovered from COVID-19 were included in the dataset. The repertoires were made available in a free public database intended to serve as a resource for research on the immune response to SARS-CoV-2. Samples came from the ongoing ImmuneRACE study (first 160 participants) plus 1,254 subjects from 6 global collaborators. Nearly every sample came with metadata listing a de-identified subject ID, COVID-19 status, age in years and sex. Where HLA class I and class II types were available, the types were taken from metadata supplied by the sample provider, not from assay-based typing. General findings and caveats noted by the study authors: Clinical and demographic metadata were provided uncurated, with the amount varying by source and participant.

The collaborating institutions used their own protocols to collect whole blood in K2EDTA tubes. For TCRbeta analysis, collaborator samples were shipped as frozen whole blood, as isolated PBMCs, or as DNA extracted from either sample type. TCRbeta CDR3 regions were amplified from genomic DNA by means of the immunoSEQ Assay, a bias-controlled multiplex PCR. Per the original workflow: The number of nucleated cells in each sample was estimated from the amplification of reference gene primers within the assay. To quantify the absolute abundance of each unique TCRbeta CDR3 rearrangement, sequence reads were collapsed and filtered. Productive Simpson clonality was computed per sample as the square root of Simpson's diversity index over productive rearrangements. TCRdb mirrors the immuneACCESS table, restricted to in-frame sequences. Some clones are absent from its copies; in checked studies, under half trace to an unresolved V gene, and the reason for the others is unknown. That table furnishes V, J and clone size, whereas the DNA furnished D and trimming. Present in this sample are 120,000 to 150,000 clones, around nine tenths of which were seen just once. The ten largest clones capture more than 9% of the sample.

This sequence originates from a man aged 45-65 years with active or convalescent COVID-19. The rearranged segments are TRBV29-1 and TRBJ1-1; 10 middle bases align to TRBD1. Sequences were obtained from peripheral blood. The CDR3: CSVIPRQGAREVNTEAFF. The nucleotide sequence reads TGCAGCGTTATCCCGCGACAGGGGGCGCGAGAGGTGAACACTGAAGCTTTCTTT.